Listed here is a single TCR beta chain. Genomic DNA belonging to each subset was distributed in equal measure over several immunoSEQ plates. Profiled with immunoSEQ multiplex PCR; TCRdb holds only in-frame clones, not every one. The data hold 550,000 to 750,000 clones, with 92% observed a single time. This CDR3 is 14 amino acids long. Germline CDR1 and CDR2: MNHEY and SMNVEV (reference sequence). Trimming left V 5 bases short and J 6 bases short, with 17 bases between. The data stem from a study of shared clonotypes between healthy human individuals. About the study: A couple of women and a few men aged 18 to 49 served as donors. For every donor, three CD4 naive, three CD4 memory, two CD8 naive and one CD8 memory plates were used.

CD8 cells classed as naive were CD45RO-negative and positively selected for CCR7, excluding terminally differentiated effector memory CD45RA+ cells. The chain uses TRBV27 and TRBJ2-7; D unclear. The receptor was isolated from a man between 25 and 39 years old in good health. The sample taken for sequencing was naive CD8+ T cells sorted from blood. In nucleotides, the CDR3 is TGTGCCAGCAGTCCCGGACCGCGGTTGGGCGAGCAGTACTTC. Its translation is CASSPGPRLGEQYF.